One and the same sample provided the 22 T cell receptor beta chains below, sequenced in a study of T cells in Graves' hyperthyroidism and ophthalmopathy. The source material, RNA transcripts, was used to amplify TCR beta CDR3 regions. A first-round RT-PCR of the TCR CDR3 used the HTBI primer set. A single record per CDR3 protein comes from TCRdb applying MiXCR to the multiplex PCR reads. The data contain 660,000 or so distinct CDR3 sequences, roughly 45% of them seen just once; the ten biggest clones take up roughly 6.5%. The material sequenced was peripheral blood or thyroid tissue (not recorded which). Receptor source: an adult man with Graves' disease, either hyperthyroidism or ophthalmopathy (not recorded which).

The CDR3 loop reads CASSLWSKSNQPQHF. For the CDR3, the DNA is TGTGCCAGCAGTTTATGGAGCAAGTCGAATCAGCCCCAGCATTTT. The chain uses TRBV6-5 and TRBJ1-5, with unresolved D. Trimming cost V 4 bases and J 4 bases, with 14 bases left between them. This CDR3 is 15 amino acids long. Germline values: CDR1 MNHEY, CDR2 SVGAGI.

The chain joins TRBV24-1 to TRBJ2-5; TRBD2 aligns across 10 bases. V dropped 5 bases and J dropped 2; count of bases not matched to a gene: 13. Per the germline V gene, CDR1 is KGHDR and CDR2 is SFDVKD. This CDR3 has 18 amino acids. CDR3 sequence (DNA): TGTGCCACCAGTGCTAGTAGGCTAGCGGGGGCGAAACAAGAGACCCAGTACTTC. This codes for CATSASRLAGAKQETQYF.

Details on this clonotype: A junction end diverges from the germline sequence, so it may reflect a read error. The chain joins TRBV9 to TRBJ1-2, with TRBD1 as a possible D gene (5 bases). The V gene's germline CDR1 is SGDLS and CDR2 YYNGEE. The CDR3 covers 14 residues. CDR3 region: CARSTTGGDYGYTF. The DNA of the CDR3 is TGTGCCCGCAGCACTACAGGAGGCGACTATGGCTACACCTTC. The full variable domain, with the rest looked up from reference TRBV9 and TRBJ1-2, is DSGVTQTPKHLITATGQRVTLRCSPRSGDLSVYWYQQSLDQGLQFLIQYYNGEERAKGNILERFSAQQFPDLHSELNLSSLELGDSALYFCARSTTGGDYGYTFGSGTRLTVV.

CDR3 sequence reads: CASSRSGGGAEEKLFF. The CDR3 nucleotides are TGTGCCAGTAGCCGCTCGGGGGGGGGCGCGGAGGAAAAACTGTTTTTT. The chain carries TRBV19 and TRBJ1-4; D possibly corresponds to TRBD1 (6 bases). This CDR3 comprises 16 residues. From germline, CDR1 is LNHDA and CDR2 SQIVND (reference sequence). With 6 bases removed from V and 8 bases from J, the gap between germline ends came to 22 bases.

For this clonotype: At one of its ends the junction is not consistent with the germline gene, which may arise from a read error. The CDR3 region has the DNA TGTGCTAGCAGCTTTGGACTAGCGGCGACCTACGAGCAGTACTTC. This translates into CASSFGLAATYEQYF. The V and J genes are TRBV7-7 and TRBJ2-7; 10 bases fit TRBD2. The germline CDR1 and CDR2 sequences are SSHAT and FNYEAQ (reference sequence). This CDR3 contains 15 residues.

This clonotype showed up many times. The J gene is TRBJ1-1, the V gene TRBV7-9, with 8 bases aligning to TRBD1. This CDR3 has 14 residues. In germline, CDR1 is SEHNR, CDR2 FQNEAQ (reference sequence). The junction had 7 bases not matched to a gene; V was cut back by 5 bases and J by 5 bases. The CDR3 here is CASSVTGEGTEAFF. As DNA, the CDR3 is TGTGCCAGCAGCGTGACAGGGGAGGGAACTGAAGCTTTCTTT.

CDR3 DNA sequence: TGTGCCAGCAGGGAGGGCAGTGCAAACAATCAGCCCCAGCATTTT. Protein sequence: CASREGSANNQPQHF. V is TRBV27 and J is TRBJ1-5; D uncertain. Germline V CDR1 and CDR2: MNHEY, SMNVEV (reference sequence). V lost 6 bases, J lost 3 bases, and 15 bases lay in between. The CDR3 covers 15 residues.

In this sample, this clonotype turned up a few times. This sequence joins TRBV3-1 and TRBJ2-2; possibly TRBD1 or TRBD2 for D (5 bases each). V shed 5 bases and J shed 6 bases, with 7 bases lying between them. The CDR3 is made up of 12 amino acids. Per germline, CDR1 LGHDT and CDR2 YNNKEL (reference sequence). CDR3 amino acids: CASSWGSGELFF. The CDR3 bases are TGTGCCAGCAGCTGGGGGTCCGGGGAGCTGTTTTTT.

This clonotype was detected ten times or more. The genes are TRBV7-9 and TRBJ1-2; TRBD1 is a possible D gene (6 bases). There are 12 residues in the CDR3. The V end lost 3 bases, the J end lost 6 bases, and 8 bases lay between the germline ends. Germline V CDR1 and CDR2: SEHNR, FQNEAQ (reference sequence). The CDR3 coding sequence is TGTGCCAGCAGCTTTCGACAGGATGGCTACACCTTC. This codes for CASSFRQDGYTF.

The chain employs TRBV29-1 and TRBJ1-2; D is possibly TRBD1 (5 bases). Germline CDR1 SQVTM, CDR2 ANQGSEA. CDR3 length: 15 residues. Trimming took off 7 bases at V and 8 bases at J, with 26 bases between the two ends. In DNA form, the CDR3 reads TGCAGCGGGACAATGACAGACACTAACTTCTGGGGCTACACCTTC. Residues: CSGTMTDTNFWGYTF.

This clonotype was detected a few times. The chain has TRBV7-9 and TRBJ2-5; D is perhaps TRBD2 (5 bases). The V gene's germline CDR1 is SEHNR and CDR2 FQNEAQ (reference sequence). The V end lost 2 bases, the J end lost 4 bases, and 11 bases lay between the germline ends. The CDR3 contains 14 residues. CDR3 nucleotides: TGTGCCAGCAGCTTAAGTCTAGCAGGAGAGACCCAGTACTTC. Translation gives CASSLSLAGETQYF.

The chain has TRBV7-8 and TRBJ1-1; D gene uncertain. The CDR3 is 15 amino acids. Germline loops: CDR1 SGHVS, CDR2 FQNEAQ. V shed 5 bases and J shed 1 base, with 14 bases lying between them. CDR3 coding DNA: TGTGCCAGCAGCCCACACGGTTCCGGGAACACTGAAGCTTTCTTT. Protein sequence: CASSPHGSGNTEAFF.

As to this clonotype: At one boundary the junction diverges from the germline segment, which might be a read error. The CDR3 sequence: CASSAGGFPYKQYF. The CDR3 nucleotides read TGTGCCAGCAGTGCGGGAGGGTTTCCCTACAAGCAGTACTTC. The chain uses TRBV7-9 and TRBJ2-7; 9 bases are shared with TRBD2. The V gene's germline CDR1 is SEHNR and CDR2 FQNEAQ (reference sequence). The CDR3 spans 14 residues.

The sample holds many counts of this clonotype. The V gene is TRBV20-1, the J gene TRBJ2-7, with D hard to call. V gave up 3 bases and J gave up 0 bases, with 6 bases separating them. In germline, CDR1 is DFQATT, CDR2 SNEGSKA (reference sequence). The length of the CDR3 is 12 residues. CDR3 protein: CSARGSSYEQYF. The DNA of the CDR3 is TGCAGTGCTAGGGGCAGCTCCTACGAGCAGTACTTC.

The chain uses TRBV19 and TRBJ1-2; maybe TRBD1 (5 bases). The CDR3 length is 15 residues. V lost 7 bases and J 3 bases, leaving 18 bases between the germline ends. Germline V gives CDR1 LNHDA, CDR2 SQIVND (reference sequence). CDR3 nucleotide sequence: TGTGCCAGTAAACCGTACAGGAGCGGGGACTATGGCTACACCTTC. The encoded protein is CASKPYRSGDYGYTF.

This clonotype was seen a handful of times. The genes are TRBV9 and TRBJ1-5; 7 bases are a match to TRBD1. Trimming removed 0 bases from V and 0 bases from J; junction bases left unmatched: 6. This CDR3 is 17 amino acids long. Germline CDR1 SGDLS, CDR2 YYNGEE. As DNA, the CDR3 is TGTGCCAGCAGCGTAGCGGGACAGTCCTATAGCAATCAGCCCCAGCATTTT. Protein sequence: CASSVAGQSYSNQPQHF.

This clonotype was recorded only once. Since a much larger clone is just one base distant, this may be a read error. The CDR3 is CGVGQLQETQYF. The CDR3 nucleotides read TGCGGCGTTGGTCAGTTACAAGAGACCCAGTACTTC. The chain is built from TRBV29-1 and TRBJ2-5; D gene unclear. The CDR3 runs to 12 residues. Germline values: CDR1 SQVTM, CDR2 ANQGSEA.

The rearrangement links TRBV29-1 to TRBJ2-2; D is undetermined. Deletions cut 5 bases from V and 8 bases from J, with 6 bases between. The CDR3 is 10 residues long. Germline lookup yields CDR1 SQVTM and CDR2 ANQGSEA. CDR3 bases: TGCAGCGTTCTTACAGGGGAGCTGTTTTTT. It codes for CSVLTGELFF.

Ten or more counts support this clonotype. The rearrangement uses TRBV29-1 and TRBJ2-7; 10 nucleotides agree with TRBD2. The trim removed 4 bases at V and 4 bases at J, leaving 4 bases unmatched. The germline V gene has CDR1 SQVTM and CDR2 ANQGSEA. The CDR3 loop spans 13 amino acids. Here the CDR3 DNA reads TGCAGCGTTGGCCTAGCGGGAGCGTACGAGCAGTACTTC. It encodes CSVGLAGAYEQYF.

This clonotype has just one count. The J gene is TRBJ1-4, the V gene TRBV2; TRBD1 aligns across 10 bases. This CDR3 is 14 amino acids long. Looked up from germline, CDR1 is SNHLY and CDR2 is FYNNEI. Trimming at V came to 7 bases and at J to 7 bases, leaving 6 bases not matched to a gene. The CDR3 bases are TGTGCCAGCACAAGACAGGGGGCGAGTGAAAAACTGTTTTTT. It codes for CASTRQGASEKLFF.

The rearrangement joins TRBV10-3 to TRBJ2-5; tentative D call: TRBD2 (5 bases). Germline V gene data show CDR1 as ENHRY and CDR2 as SYGVKD. This CDR3 spans 14 amino acids. Trimming took 0 bases from V and 5 from J, leaving 10 bases between them. The DNA for the CDR3 is TGTGCCATCAGTGAGTCGGGAGTAGTTGAGACCCAGTACTTC. Amino acid sequence: CAISESGVVETQYF.

V is TRBV7-9 and J is TRBJ2-7; D may be TRBD1 (6 bases). Germline values: CDR1 SEHNR, CDR2 FQNEAQ (reference sequence). The germline V and J ends were trimmed by 5 bases and 0 bases, with 14 bases remaining between them. The CDR3 runs 15 residues. DNA of the CDR3: TGTGCCAGCAGCATTAAGGGGACACCCTCCTACGAGCAGTACTTC. Translation: CASSIKGTPSYEQYF. The variable domain in full, with the rest retrieved from reference TRBV7-9 and TRBJ2-7, is DTGVSQNPRHKITKRGQNVTFRCDPISEHNRLYWYRQTLGQGPEFLTYFQNEAQLEKSRLLSDRFSAERPKGSFSTLEIQRTEQGDSAMYLCASSIKGTPSYEQYFGPGTRLTVT.